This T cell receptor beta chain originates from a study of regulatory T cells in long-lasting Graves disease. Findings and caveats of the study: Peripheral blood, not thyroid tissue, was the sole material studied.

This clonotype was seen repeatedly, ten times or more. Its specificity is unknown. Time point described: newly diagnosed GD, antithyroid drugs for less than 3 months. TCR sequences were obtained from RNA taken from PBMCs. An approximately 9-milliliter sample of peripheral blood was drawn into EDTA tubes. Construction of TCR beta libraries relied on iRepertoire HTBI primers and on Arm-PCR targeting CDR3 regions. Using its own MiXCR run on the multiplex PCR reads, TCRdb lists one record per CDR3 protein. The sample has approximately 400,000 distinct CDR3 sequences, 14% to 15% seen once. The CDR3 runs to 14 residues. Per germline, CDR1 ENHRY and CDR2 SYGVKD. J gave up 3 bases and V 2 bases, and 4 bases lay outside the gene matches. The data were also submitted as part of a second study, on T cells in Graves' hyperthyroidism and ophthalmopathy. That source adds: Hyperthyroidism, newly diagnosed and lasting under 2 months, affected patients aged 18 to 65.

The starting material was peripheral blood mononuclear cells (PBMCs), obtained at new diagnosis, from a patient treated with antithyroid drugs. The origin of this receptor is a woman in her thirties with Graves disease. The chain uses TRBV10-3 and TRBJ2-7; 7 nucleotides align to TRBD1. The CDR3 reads CAISETRDSYEQYF. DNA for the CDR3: TGTGCCATCAGTGAGACTCGGGACAGCTACGAGCAGTACTTC.